These 20 T cell receptor beta chains were sequenced from one sample in a study of neurological immune-mediated disorders. Time point: longitudinal time-point 2. TCRdb called the 5' RACE reads again in MiXCR, with one record for every CDR3 protein. The repertoire has some 60,000 distinct CDR3 sequences, more than 9.5% of them found once; the top ten carry approximately 12%. Sequencing was done on a sample of PBMCs. The receptors originated from a man aged 30 to 39 in good health.

The sample holds many counts of this clonotype. The chain links TRBV27 to TRBJ1-2; D is perhaps TRBD1 (6 bases). Germline CDR1 is MNHEY and CDR2 is SMNVEV (reference sequence). Trimming pared 6 bases from V and 8 bases from J, leaving 19 bases between. There are 14 residues in the CDR3. The CDR3 DNA is TGTGCCAGCAGAAAAGGGGGAGTTGCAGGAGGCTACACCTTC. Translation: CASRKGGVAGGYTF.

At least ten counts were recorded for this clonotype. The gene calls are TRBV20-1 and TRBJ2-7, with 9 bases identical to TRBD1. The CDR3 has 13 amino acids. The trim removed 5 bases at V and 6 bases at J, leaving 8 bases unmatched. Germline lookup yields CDR1 DFQATT and CDR2 SNEGSKA (reference sequence). CDR3 in amino acids: CSAVWDRAGEQYF. CDR3 in DNA: TGCAGTGCTGTCTGGGACAGGGCGGGCGAGCAGTACTTC.

This clonotype was seen ten or more times. The V call is TRBV5-1, the J call TRBJ2-1; D is tentatively TRBD1 or TRBD2 (6 bases each). CDR3 length equals 12 residues. CDR1 SGHRS and CDR2 YFSETQ come from the germline V gene. Trimming cost V 0 bases and J 10 bases, with 8 bases left between them. For the CDR3, the DNA is TGCGCCAGCAGCTTGGAGGGGGGAGAGCAGTTCTTC. This codes for CASSLEGGEQFF.

This clonotype was seen at least ten times. This chain connects TRBV6-6 to TRBJ2-5; 8 positions agree with TRBD1. The germline V gene has CDR1 MNHNY and CDR2 SVGAGI (reference sequence). The length of the CDR3 is 13 residues. The ends lost 6 bases at V and 5 bases at J; junction bases unmatched: 5. CDR3 in amino acids: CASRAGGEETQYF. CDR3 in DNA: TGTGCCAGCAGGGCAGGGGGCGAGGAGACCCAGTACTTC.

Remarks on this clonotype: At one boundary the junction diverges from the germline segment, which might be a read error. The chain combines TRBV10-3 with TRBJ2-2, with D perhaps TRBD2 (5 bases). The CDR3 sequence is 15 residues long. Germline V CDR1 and CDR2: ENHRY, SYGVKD. This CDR3 reads CAISEGLASTGDLFF. The CDR3, as DNA: TGTGCCATCAGTGAGGGCCTAGCATCCACCGGGGATCTGTTTTTT.

The chain joins TRBV28 to TRBJ2-7; D is undetermined. The V gene's germline CDR1 is MDHEN and CDR2 SYDVKM. The V gene lost 7 bases and the J gene lost 2 bases, with 12 bases spanning the gap. The CDR3 runs to 13 residues. The CDR3 DNA is TGTGCCAGCATTTCACCCGGAACCTACGAGCAGTACTTC. It translates to CASISPGTYEQYF.

This clonotype was counted many times. The chain is built from TRBV6-5 and TRBJ2-3, with a tentative D call TRBD1 (6 bases). The CDR3 extends over 15 amino acids. CDR1 MNHEY and CDR2 SVGAGI come from the germline V gene. Trimming pared 7 bases from V and 3 bases from J, leaving 17 bases between. CDR3 region: CASTTLGQITDTQYF. CDR3 nucleotide sequence: TGTGCCAGCACCACTTTAGGACAGATAACAGATACGCAGTATTTT.

This clonotype was counted at least ten times. The V and J genes are TRBV5-1 and TRBJ2-5, with 9 bases that match TRBD2. The V gene end was trimmed by 0 bases and the J gene end by 5 bases; junction bases not matched to a gene: 5. Germline-derived CDR1 and CDR2 are SGHRS and YFSETQ. The CDR3 loop spans 15 amino acids. CDR3 bases: TGCGCCAGCAGCTTGGTAAATAGCGGGAGTGAGACCCAGTACTTC. It codes for CASSLVNSGSETQYF. The full variable domain, completed using reference TRBV5-1 and TRBJ2-5, is KAGVTQTPRYLIKTRGQQVTLSCSPISGHRSVSWYQQTPGQGLQFLFEYFSETQRNKGNFPGRFSGRQFSNSRSEMNVSTLELGDSALYLCASSLVNSGSETQYFGPGTRLLVL.

This clonotype was seen repeatedly, ten times or more. This chain links TRBV12-3 or TRBV12-4 with TRBJ2-4; 7 positions match TRBD2. The V gene end was trimmed by 6 bases and the J gene end by 6 bases; junction bases not matched to a gene: 11. The CDR3 is 15 amino acids. CDR3 DNA sequence: TGTGCCAGCAGCCACGCGGGGGAGGGCGTAAACATTCAGTACTTC. Amino acid sequence: CASSHAGEGVNIQYF.

The chain has TRBV28 and TRBJ2-7; weak D call: TRBD1 (6 bases). The ends were cut back, 6 bases at V and 0 bases at J, with 18 bases in the middle. The CDR3 is made up of 16 amino acids. Germline CDR1 and CDR2: MDHEN and SYDVKM. Here the CDR3 reads CASRAPTGQDSYEQYF. Written as DNA, the CDR3 is TGTGCCAGCAGAGCCCCCACAGGGCAAGACTCCTACGAGCAGTACTTC.

There are many counts of this clonotype. The chain combines TRBV7-9 with TRBJ1-4; no clear D gene. Trimming cost V 11 bases and J 10 bases, with 8 bases left between them. CDR1 is SEHNR and CDR2 is FQNEAQ in the germline V gene (reference sequence). The CDR3 runs 9 residues. CDR3: CAEGRKLFF. The CDR3, as DNA: TGTGCCGAAGGGAGAAAACTGTTTTTT.

This clonotype was seen more than once but under ten times. The genes are TRBV5-1 and TRBJ2-5; 7 bases agree with TRBD1. Trimming cost V 7 bases and J 2 bases; bases outside gene matches: 11. The CDR3 consists of 15 residues. In germline, CDR1 is SGHRS, CDR2 YFSETQ. The CDR3 DNA follows: TGCGCCAGCGGAGTTCTATGGGACAGTCAAGAGACCCAGTACTTC. Protein sequence: CASGVLWDSQETQYF.

Ten or more counts support this clonotype. The rearrangement links TRBV24-1 to TRBJ1-2, with D tentatively TRBD1 (6 bases). The CDR3 has 14 amino acids. Germline CDR1 is KGHDR and CDR2 is SFDVKD. V lost 3 bases and J lost 2, with 9 bases in between. In nucleotides, the CDR3 is TGTGCCACCAGTGATCCGGGGACAAACTATGGCTACACCTTC. Its translation is CATSDPGTNYGYTF.

The table lists this clonotype with many counts. This chain's CDR3 is CASSKAAGGSDEQFF. CDR3 DNA: TGTGCCAGCAGCAAAGCGGCGGGAGGGAGCGATGAGCAGTTCTTC. This chain uses TRBV21-1 with TRBJ2-1; the table's TRBD2 call for D was not verified on the DNA. TRBV21-1 is recorded as a pseudogene. There are 15 residues in the CDR3.

This clonotype was observed many times. V gene TRBV5-1 combines with J gene TRBJ2-5; 12 bases are a match to TRBD1. This CDR3 has 18 amino acids. Germline CDR1 reads SGHRS; CDR2 reads YFSETQ. V shed 4 bases, J shed 4 bases, and the junction held 14 bases outside the gene matches. CDR3 coding DNA: TGCGCCAGCAGCCGCGGGACAGGGGGCGCTGAGTTTGGAGAGACCCAGTACTTC. The encoded protein is CASSRGTGGAEFGETQYF.

In this sample, this clonotype turned up a few times. The CDR3 bases are TGTGCCAGCAGCCAAGGGGGACGGAAAGCTAACTATGGCTACACCTTC. This gives the protein CASSQGGRKANYGYTF. V usage is TRBV14 and J usage is TRBJ1-2; perhaps TRBD1 as D (5 bases). The CDR3 length is 16 residues. With 1 base removed from V and 0 bases from J, the gap between germline ends came to 12 bases. Germline CDR1 is SGHDN and CDR2 is FVKESK.

This clonotype was detected many times. The gene calls are TRBV5-1 and TRBJ2-4; the match to TRBD1 covers 12 bases. CDR1 and CDR2 (germline): SGHRS, YFSETQ. Trimming took 6 bases from V and 3 from J; bases not matched to a gene: 7. The CDR3 spans 16 residues. CDR3 nucleotides: TGCGCCAGCACCGGGACAGGGGGCATCGGCAAAAACATTCAGTACTTC. Residues: CASTGTGGIGKNIQYF. Drawing the rest from reference TRBV5-1 and TRBJ2-4, the complete variable domain is KAGVTQTPRYLIKTRGQQVTLSCSPISGHRSVSWYQQTPGQGLQFLFEYFSETQRNKGNFPGRFSGRQFSNSRSEMNVSTLELGDSALYLCASTGTGGIGKNIQYFGAGTRLSVL.

Note on this clonotype: This may be a read error, as it is one base from a much larger clone. The chain recombines TRBV10-3 with TRBJ2-7; 8 bases fit TRBD1. The CDR3 covers 13 residues. CDR1 and CDR2 from the germline V gene are ENHRY and SYGVKD. The CDR3 loop reads CAISSGGSCEQYF. In DNA, the CDR3 is TGTGCCATCAGCTCAGGGGGCTCCTGCGAGCAGTACTTC.

This clonotype was recorded many times. This chain links TRBV7-8 with TRBJ1-2; D gene ambiguous. This CDR3 contains 14 residues. CDR1 is SGHVS and CDR2 is FQNEAQ in the germline V gene. Trimming shortened V by 1 base and J by 3 bases, and 9 bases separated the two germline ends. The CDR3 sequence is CASSLVGSYYGYTF. The CDR3 region has the DNA TGTGCCAGCAGCTTAGTGGGCAGTTACTATGGCTACACCTTC.

At least ten counts were recorded for this clonotype. The V call is TRBV27, the J call TRBJ1-6; TRBD1 is a possible D gene (6 bases). Trimming left V 6 bases short and J 12 bases short, with 18 bases between. Germline values: CDR1 MNHEY, CDR2 SMNVEV (reference sequence). The CDR3 runs 14 residues. CDR3 sequence: CASSLTGPLIPLHF. The CDR3 bases are TGTGCCAGCAGCTTAACAGGGCCCCTTATACCCCTCCACTTT.